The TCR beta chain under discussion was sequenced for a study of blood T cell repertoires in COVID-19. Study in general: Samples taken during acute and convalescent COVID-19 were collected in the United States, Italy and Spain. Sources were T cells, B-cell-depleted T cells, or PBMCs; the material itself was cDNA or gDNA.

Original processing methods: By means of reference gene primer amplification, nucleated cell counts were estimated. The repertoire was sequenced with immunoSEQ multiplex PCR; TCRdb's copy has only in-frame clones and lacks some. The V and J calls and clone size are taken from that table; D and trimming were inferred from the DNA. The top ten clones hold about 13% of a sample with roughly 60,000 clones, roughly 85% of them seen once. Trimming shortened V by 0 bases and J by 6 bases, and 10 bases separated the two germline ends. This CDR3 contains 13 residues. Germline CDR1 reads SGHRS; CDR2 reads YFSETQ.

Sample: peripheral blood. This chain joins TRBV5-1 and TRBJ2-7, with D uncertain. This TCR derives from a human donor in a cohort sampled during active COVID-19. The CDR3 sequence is CASSLVSTPEQYF. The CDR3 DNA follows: TGCGCCAGCAGCTTGGTTAGTACCCCCGAGCAGTACTTC.